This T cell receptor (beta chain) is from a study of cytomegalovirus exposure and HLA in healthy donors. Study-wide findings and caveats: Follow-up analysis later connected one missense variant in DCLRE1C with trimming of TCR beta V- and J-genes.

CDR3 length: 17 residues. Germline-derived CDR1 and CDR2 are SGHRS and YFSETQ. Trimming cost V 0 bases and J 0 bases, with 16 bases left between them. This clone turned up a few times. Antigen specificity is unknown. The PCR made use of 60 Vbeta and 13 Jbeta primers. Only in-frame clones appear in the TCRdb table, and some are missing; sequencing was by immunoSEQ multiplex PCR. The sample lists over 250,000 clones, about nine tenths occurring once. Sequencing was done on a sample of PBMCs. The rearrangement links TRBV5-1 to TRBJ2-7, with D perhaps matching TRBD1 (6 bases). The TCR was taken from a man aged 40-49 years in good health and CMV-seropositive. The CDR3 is CASSLVPSTGLSYEQYF. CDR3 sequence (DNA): TGCGCCAGCAGCTTGGTCCCCTCTACAGGGCTCTCCTACGAGCAGTACTTC. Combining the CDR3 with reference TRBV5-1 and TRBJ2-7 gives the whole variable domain KAGVTQTPRYLIKTRGQQVTLSCSPISGHRSVSWYQQTPGQGLQFLFEYFSETQRNKGNFPGRFSGRQFSNSRSEMNVSTLELGDSALYLCASSLVPSTGLSYEQYFGPGTRLTVT.